The 9 T cell receptor beta chains given below trace back to one sample, sequenced in a study of T-cell reconstitution after alpha-beta-depleted transplantation in children. Unique molecular identifiers were incorporated when the TCRbeta library was constructed. Each CDR3 protein gets one entry after TCRdb re-called the PCR reads with MiXCR. The data show some 240,000 distinct CDR3 sequences, about 8.8% seen once. Sequences were derived from PBMCs from the stem cell graft donor, sampled from the stem cell graft. Receptors originate from a human donor who donated a stem cell graft to a child with SCID.

This clonotype was seen many times. The chain combines TRBV5-1 with TRBJ2-1, with D unclear. V was pared by 6 bases and J by 7 bases, with 8 bases between. Germline V gene sequence: CDR1 SGHRS, CDR2 YFSETQ. The CDR3 covers 11 residues. CDR3 region: CASTAGNEQFF. The CDR3 bases are TGCGCCAGCACCGCAGGTAATGAGCAGTTCTTC.

The chain has TRBV11-2 and TRBJ2-1; possible D gene TRBD2, 5 bases. This CDR3 is 14 amino acids long. Trimming cost V 4 bases and J 1 base, with 8 bases left between them. Germline values: CDR1 SGHAT, CDR2 FQNNGV. Written as DNA, the CDR3 is TGTGCCAGCAGCTATGGAGGTTCCTACAATGAGCAGTTCTTC. Translated: CASSYGGSYNEQFF. Full variable domain (missing parts from reference TRBV11-2 and TRBJ2-1): EAGVAQSPRYKIIEKRQSVAFWCNPISGHATLYWYQQILGQGPKLLIQFQNNGVVDDSQLPKDRFSAERLKGVDSTLKIQPAKLEDSAVYLCASSYGGSYNEQFFGPGTRLTVL.

This clonotype was detected many times. The chain employs TRBV5-1 and TRBJ2-1; 10 positions agree with TRBD1. The CDR3 has 14 amino acids. The V gene end was trimmed by 4 bases and the J gene end by 8 bases; junction bases not matched to a gene: 6. From germline, CDR1 is SGHRS and CDR2 YFSETQ. The CDR3 DNA follows: TGCGCCAGCAGCACCCGGACAGGGGGGTATGAGCAGTTCTTC. Translating gives CASSTRTGGYEQFF. The entire variable domain, with the rest obtained from reference TRBV5-1 and TRBJ2-1, is as follows: KAGVTQTPRYLIKTRGQQVTLSCSPISGHRSVSWYQQTPGQGLQFLFEYFSETQRNKGNFPGRFSGRQFSNSRSEMNVSTLELGDSALYLCASSTRTGGYEQFFGPGTRLTVL.

This clonotype was found many times. J is TRBJ2-5 and V is TRBV29-1, with D perhaps TRBD2 (6 bases). CDR1 is SQVTM, CDR2 ANQGSEA, per germline. Trimming removed 4 bases from V and 5 bases from J, with 11 bases in between. This CDR3 comprises 12 residues. CDR3 sequence: CSVAEGGETQYF. The CDR3 coding sequence is TGCAGCGTTGCGGAGGGCGGGGAGACCCAGTACTTC.

This clonotype was seen at least ten times. This chain links TRBV5-1 with TRBJ2-7, with D possibly being TRBD1 (6 bases). The V and J ends lost 0 bases and 2 bases respectively, with 15 bases between them. The CDR3 covers 16 residues. Germline values: CDR1 SGHRS, CDR2 YFSETQ. As DNA, the CDR3 is TGCGCCAGCAGCTTGGCCAAAGGGGGAGACGCCTACGAGCAGTACTTC. It translates to CASSLAKGGDAYEQYF.

This clonotype was observed a handful of times. This chain connects TRBV30 to TRBJ1-3, with D uncertain. V gave up 2 bases and J gave up 2 bases, with 16 bases separating them. Germline loops: CDR1 GTSNPN, CDR2 SVGIG (reference sequence). The CDR3 is 16 residues long. The DNA for the CDR3 is TGTGCCTGGAGTCGCCCTCGGGCGCCTGCTGGAAACACCATATATTTT. Translated, it gives CAWSRPRAPAGNTIYF.

In this sample, this clonotype turned up many times. This sequence joins TRBV9 and TRBJ1-4; D is undetermined. V gave up 4 bases and J gave up 8 bases, with 18 bases separating them. Germline V gene sequence: CDR1 SGDLS, CDR2 YYNGEE. CDR3 length: 15 amino acids. The CDR3 DNA sequence: TGTGCCAGCAGCCCTGGGGTCAGTCTACGGGAAAAACTGTTTTTT. Translation gives CASSPGVSLREKLFF.

This clonotype was seen ten or more times. The DNA for the CDR3 is TGCGCCAGCAGCCCTGGGACCGGACTAGCGGGGCCCCTAAGGGGCACAGATACGCAGTATTTT. It codes for CASSPGTGLAGPLRGTDTQYF. The chain has TRBV5-1 and TRBJ2-3, with 12 positions matching TRBD2. Trimming removed 4 bases from V and 1 base from J; junction bases left unmatched: 19. The CDR3 contains 21 residues. Germline CDR1 SGHRS, CDR2 YFSETQ.

The chain couples TRBV30 to TRBJ2-1, with D hard to call. This CDR3 contains 12 residues. Germline V gene sequence: CDR1 GTSNPN, CDR2 SVGIG (reference sequence). V was trimmed by 3 bases and J by 3 bases, leaving 6 bases between them. The CDR3 here is CAWSDHYNEQFF. The CDR3 region has the DNA TGTGCCTGGAGCGACCACTACAATGAGCAGTTCTTC.